This T cell receptor beta chain was observed in a study of T-cell memory formation after mild COVID-19. About the study: Largely donor-specific sequence clusters came from two donors.

The CDR3 length is 16 residues. CDR1 is DFQATT and CDR2 is SNEGSKA in the germline V gene (reference sequence). The ends were cut back, 0 bases at V and 0 bases at J, with 12 bases in the middle. UMIs and sample barcodes were carried by the TCR alpha and TCR beta cDNA libraries that 5'RACE produced using constant-segment primers. TCRdb re-analysed the 5' RACE reads in MiXCR, keeping a single row per CDR3 protein. The sample has under 300,000 distinct CDR3 sequences, more than 15% seen once; the top ten hold under 25%. The V gene is TRBV20-1, the J gene TRBJ1-5; D is uncertain. What was sequenced was PBMCs or a T cell subset sorted from them (not recorded which). The source of this sequence is a man younger than 35 who had mild COVID-19 (a few samples of this study predate the infection). Cell type and time point are not known. CDR3 protein: CSARDGVGYSNQPQHF. The CDR3 DNA is TGCAGTGCTAGAGATGGCGTAGGTTATAGCAATCAGCCCCAGCATTTT.